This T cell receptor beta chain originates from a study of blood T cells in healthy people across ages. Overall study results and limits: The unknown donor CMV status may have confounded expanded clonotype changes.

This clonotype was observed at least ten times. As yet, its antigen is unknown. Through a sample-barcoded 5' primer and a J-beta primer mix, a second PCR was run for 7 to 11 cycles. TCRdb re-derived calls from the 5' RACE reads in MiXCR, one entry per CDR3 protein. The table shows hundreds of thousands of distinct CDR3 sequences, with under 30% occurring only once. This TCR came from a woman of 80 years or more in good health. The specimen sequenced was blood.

The CDR3 here is CASSPGGSGGGREQYF. The CDR3 nucleotides are TGTGCCAGCAGCCCCGGCGGTAGCGGGGGCGGGCGAGAGCAGTACTTC. The V call is TRBV7-2, the J call TRBJ2-7, with 9 bases that match TRBD2. The J segment lost 7 bases and the V segment lost 5 bases, leaving 15 bases of the junction unmatched. CDR1 is SGHTA and CDR2 is FQGNSA in the germline V gene. CDR3 length equals 16 residues.